This T cell receptor beta chain stems from a study of quantifying T cell responses using KT2 cells. Whole-study context: cDNA was made from DNase-treated RNA using alpha and beta constant primers. General study findings and limits: Very high KT2 spike-in numbers caused saturation in KT2 sequence detection. Detection of KT2 sequences held at the lowest tested level, about one cell per 100,000 PBMC. The number of KT2 alpha and beta sequences was a linear function of input KT2 cells.

This CDR3 contains 11 residues. Trimming took off 5 bases at V and 7 bases at J, with 8 bases between the two ends. From germline, CDR1 is SEHNR and CDR2 FQNEAQ (reference sequence). Unfractionated PBMC were spiked with known numbers of KT2 clone cells. A single-stranded UMI oligo with SP2 sequence was ligated to cDNA 3' ends. An equimolar mix of RC1.1 and RC1.2 primed the beta chain across TRBC1 and TRBC2. MiXCR, applied by TCRdb to the UMI-ligation and nested PCR reads, yields one record per CDR3 protein. Of just under 50,000 distinct CDR3 sequences in the sample, approximately 10% were seen once. In the case of this clonotype: Its antigen remains unknown.

This TCR was recovered from a human donor. The J gene is TRBJ1-1, the V gene TRBV7-9, with D uncertain. The sample comprised PBMCs spiked with cells of the T cell clone KT2. The CDR3 DNA is TGTGCCAGCAGCCTCAGGAATGAAGCTTTCTTT. Encoded protein: CASSLRNEAFF.